The rows below give T cell receptor beta chains drawn from one sample of a study of T cell responses to AZD1222 COVID-19 vaccine. TCRdb's copy holds only in-frame clones and misses some; the assay was immunoSEQ multiplex PCR. The table has fewer than 200,000 clones, about 89% seen once. The sample was peripheral blood, taken on day 0 of AZD1222 vaccination. The receptor source for this set is an adult in good health. Each CDR3 is given with its conserved first and last residue. A D gene is named only where the DNA matches it firmly. Rows may omit the clone size; those that give it use once, few, many or a size class.

NA	TRBV29-1	TRBD1	TRBJ1-5	CSVQRGLGQPQHF	TGCAGCGTTCAAAGGGGGCTGGGTCAGCCCCAGCATTTT
NA	TRBV28	TRBD1	TRBJ2-5	CASSRTGATWGAQYF	TGTGCCAGCAGCCGGACAGGGGCCACCTGGGGTGCCCAGTACTTC
few	TRBV7-7	NA	TRBJ1-3	CASSSASGNTIYF	TGTGCTAGCAGCTCAGCCTCTGGAAACACCATATATTTT
NA	TRBV7-9	TRBD1	TRBJ1-6	CASSGQGAMYNSPLHF	TGTGCCAGCAGCGGACAGGGGGCTATGTATAATTCACCCCTCCACTTT
NA	TRBV7-3	NA	TRBJ1-1	CASSLRGSPGGNTEAFF	TGTGCCAGCAGCTTAAGAGGCTCCCCGGGTGGGAACACTGAAGCTTTCTTT
NA	TRBV19	NA	TRBJ2-2	CASSPRVLGTGELFF	TGTGCCAGTAGTCCCCGGGTCCTAGGGACCGGGGAGCTGTTTTTT
NA	TRBV30	TRBD1	TRBJ1-3	CAWSSGQAGNTIYF	TGTGCCTGGAGCTCCGGACAGGCTGGAAACACCATATATTTT
NA	TRBV28	NA	TRBJ2-1	CASSLVGDEQFF	TGTGCCAGCAGTTTAGTGGGGGATGAGCAGTTCTTC
NA	TRBV2	NA	TRBJ1-1	CASPKGRELNTEAFF	TGTGCCAGCCCTAAAGGCAGGGAGTTGAACACTGAAGCTTTCTTT
NA	TRBV5-4	NA	TRBJ1-1	CASSPDSRGEAFF	TGTGCCAGCAGCCCGGACTCTCGAGGTGAAGCTTTCTTT